This entry lists 13 T cell receptor beta chains sequenced from one sample in a study of cytotoxic CD8 clonotypes in ibrutinib-treated CLL (dated by TCRdb to about 2021). The intended sense of this specimen's time point label: roughly 12 months on ibrutinib. The protocol used for the library was the immunoSEQ multiplex PCR assay. Entries here come from immuneACCESS through TCRdb and include only in-frame sequences with V and J called. Some clones fail to appear in such tables; in the studies checked, an unresolved V gene covers under half of the shortfall, and the cause of the remainder is unknown. This sample holds fewer than 70,000 clones; approximately 75% were observed only once. The ten most abundant clones make up roughly 45% of the sample. The sequenced sample was PBMCs, obtained after 12 months of ibrutinib treatment. All receptors derive from a human donor with chronic lymphocytic leukemia.

This clone was seen just once. This sequence joins TRBV10-3 and TRBJ1-1; no clear D gene. Germline V lookup: CDR1 ENHRY, CDR2 SYGVKD. Trimming shortened V by 3 bases and J by 2 bases, and 10 bases separated the two germline ends. The length of the CDR3 is 14 residues. CDR3 DNA sequence: TGTGCCATCAGTGACCCCCGTGAAAACACTGAAGCTTTCTTT. This sequence encodes CAISDPRENTEAFF.

In nucleotides, the CDR3 is TGTGCCAGCAGTTACGAGGGTAGGGGCTACACCTTC. Translating it yields CASSYEGRGYTF. The gene calls are TRBV6-5 and TRBJ1-2; D not certain. Trimming stripped 2 bases from V and 8 bases from J, with 9 bases between. This CDR3 has 12 residues. Looked up from germline, CDR1 is MNHEY and CDR2 is SVGAGI.

The chain joins TRBV11-2 to TRBJ2-1; D unresolved. The CDR3 extends over 15 amino acids. V was pared by 2 bases and J by 2 bases, with 10 bases between. Germline lookup yields CDR1 SGHAT and CDR2 FQNNGV. The CDR3 DNA reads TGTGCCAGCAGCTTACTGGGCGAGGCCTACAATGAGCAGTTCTTC. Translated, it gives CASSLLGEAYNEQFF.

The chain links TRBV28 to TRBJ2-3; 7 bases agree with TRBD2. The germline V gene encodes CDR1 MDHEN and CDR2 SYDVKM. The CDR3 has 15 residues. Trimming cost V 3 bases and J 1 base; bases outside gene matches: 4. The CDR3 spells CASSFGGSGTDTQYF. CDR3 nucleotide sequence: TGTGCCAGCAGTTTTGGCGGGAGTGGCACAGATACGCAGTATTTT.

This sequence joins TRBV12-2 and TRBJ2-7; the DNA was not used to check the table's D call, TRBD2. TRBV12-2 is marked as a pseudogene. The CDR3 is 15 residues long. In nucleotides, the CDR3 is TGTGCAAGTCGTCTCGGACTTTTCCTCTCCTACGAGCAGTACTTC. Translating gives CASRLGLFLSYEQYF.

J is TRBJ1-2 and V is TRBV7-2; D gene unclear. Per the germline V gene, CDR1 is SGHTA and CDR2 is FQGNSA. CDR3 length: 14 residues. Trimming pared 0 bases from V and 4 bases from J, leaving 9 bases between. The chain's CDR3 is CASSLAYSSYGYTF. The CDR3 nucleotides are TGTGCCAGCAGCTTAGCGTACTCATCCTATGGCTACACCTTC.

The V gene is TRBV7-9, the J gene TRBJ2-1; 8 positions agree with TRBD1. Germline trimming cut 5 bases from V and 4 bases from J; bases unmatched to any gene: 7. This CDR3 has 15 residues. CDR1 and CDR2 from the germline V gene are SEHNR and FQNEAQ (reference sequence). CDR3 DNA: TGTGCCAGCAGCCCAACAGGGGGTTGGTACAATGAGCAGTTCTTC. This encodes CASSPTGGWYNEQFF. Using reference TRBV7-9 and TRBJ2-1 for the parts outside the CDR3, the full variable domain is DTGVSQNPRHKITKRGQNVTFRCDPISEHNRLYWYRQTLGQGPEFLTYFQNEAQLEKSRLLSDRFSAERPKGSFSTLEIQRTEQGDSAMYLCASSPTGGWYNEQFFGPGTRLTVL.

This clone was counted many times. In nucleotides, the CDR3 is TGTGCCAGCAGCCGTAACTTGAACACTGAAGCTTTCTTT. Residues: CASSRNLNTEAFF. The genes are TRBV28 and TRBJ1-1; D is undetermined. The V end lost 6 bases, the J end lost 0 bases, and 8 bases lay between the germline ends. The CDR3 is 13 amino acids. CDR1 and CDR2 from the germline V gene are MDHEN and SYDVKM. The full variable domain, completed using reference TRBV28 and TRBJ1-1, is DVKVTQSSRYLVKRTGEKVFLECVQDMDHENMFWYRQDPGLGLRLIYFSYDVKMKEKGDIPEGYSVSREKKERFSLILESASTNQTSMYLCASSRNLNTEAFFGQGTRLTVV.

The CDR3 is CASSSQAEGITEAFF. In DNA form, the CDR3 reads TGTGCCAGCAGCTCCCAGGCGGAGGGGATCACTGAAGCTTTCTTT. V usage is TRBV7-8 and J usage is TRBJ1-1, with D possibly matching TRBD1 (5 bases). Germline CDR1 SGHVS, CDR2 FQNEAQ. V was trimmed by 4 bases and J by 4 bases, leaving 16 bases between them. CDR3 length: 15 amino acids.

V usage is TRBV2 and J usage is TRBJ2-7, with 8 nucleotides matching TRBD1. The CDR3 runs to 12 residues. V was clipped by 7 bases and J by 7 bases; unmatched bases: 6. CDR1 and CDR2 (germline): SNHLY, FYNNEI. The CDR3 DNA reads TGTGCCAGCACGCAGGGGGCTCGGGAGCAGTACTTC. This sequence encodes CASTQGAREQYF.

The rearrangement uses TRBV19 and TRBJ2-4; possibly TRBD2 for D (5 bases). This CDR3 spans 19 amino acids. Germline V gene lookup returns CDR1 LNHDA and CDR2 SQIVND (reference sequence). V shed 9 bases and J shed 0 bases, with 27 bases lying between them. CDR3 in amino acids: CASTPRGQAASIAKNIQYF. In DNA form, the CDR3 reads TGTGCCAGCACCCCCCGGGGTCAGGCCGCTTCGATAGCCAAAAACATTCAGTACTTC.

V is TRBV6-5 and J is TRBJ2-7, with 12 bases fitting TRBD2. V lost 5 bases to trimming and J lost 4 bases; unmatched junction nucleotides: 3. Germline V gene data show CDR1 as MNHEY and CDR2 as SVGAGI. This CDR3 contains 14 residues. The CDR3 reads CASSKLAGGYEQYF. The CDR3 bases are TGTGCCAGCAGTAAACTAGCGGGAGGATACGAGCAGTACTTC.

A few counts support this clone. The CDR3 DNA sequence: TGTGCCAGCAGTTTCGGACTAGCGGATAACAATGAGCAGTTCTTC. Translating it yields CASSFGLADNNEQFF. The chain links TRBV28 to TRBJ2-1, with TRBD2 identical over 10 bases. V was pared by 3 bases and J by 5 bases, with 4 bases of the junction left unmatched. CDR3 length: 15 residues. CDR1 MDHEN and CDR2 SYDVKM come from the germline V gene.